This T cell receptor beta chain was recovered during a study of regulatory dendritic cells for organ transplantation. The CDR3 runs to 14 residues. Trimming cost V 8 bases and J 2 bases, with 12 bases left between them. CDR1 is SGHTA and CDR2 is FQGNSA in the germline V gene. Only in-frame clones appear in the TCRdb table, and some are missing; sequencing was by immunoSEQ multiplex PCR. The sample lists 30,000 or so clones; approximately 80% were seen once. The sequence was obtained from a human donor in good health. The J gene is TRBJ2-2, the V gene TRBV7-2; possibly TRBD1 for D (6 bases). The sample taken for sequencing was naive CD4+ T cells from blood. The subset: CD45RA+ naive T cells. CDR3 nucleotide sequence: TGTGCCAGCGGGACATGGGGAAACACCGGGGAGCTGTTTTTT. It is translated as CASGTWGNTGELFF.